This TCR beta chain was captured by sequencing in a study of T cell responses to AZD1222 COVID-19 vaccine. The overall study: Second-dose recipients at about 4 or about 12 weeks were treated as one pooled group.

Germline CDR1 is MNHEY and CDR2 is SMNVEV (reference sequence). CDR3 length: 14 residues. The germline V and J ends were trimmed by 6 bases and 3 bases, with 15 bases remaining between them. Using immunoSEQ multiplex PCR, the repertoire was profiled, and TCRdb retains in-frame clones only, with some absent. The sample includes over 100,000 clones, roughly 89% of them seen just once. This clone was detected a few times. Its antigen is unidentified. Study-wide findings and caveats: Vaccine-associated CD4 TCRs spanned spike, dominant at 160-218 and 743-854. Spike-specific TCR repertoires showed rising breadth and depth after two AZD1222 doses. Variant regions that are unmutated are reportedly the target of nearly half of spike-specific TCRs.

This sequence was found in an adult in good health. The V and J genes are TRBV27 and TRBJ2-7, with D possibly being TRBD2 (6 bases). Material: peripheral blood, obtained on day 0 of AZD1222 vaccination. The CDR3 sequence: CASSLSGLGYEQYF. The CDR3 DNA sequence: TGTGCCAGCAGCCTCAGCGGGCTGGGCTACGAGCAGTACTTC.